A single sample is the source of the 14 T cell receptor beta chains below, sequenced in a study of blood T cell repertoires in COVID-19. Assay: immunoSEQ multiplex PCR; the TCRdb copy retains only in-frame clones and omits some. The sample consists of under 40,000 clones, nearly 90% of them appearing once. Source material: peripheral blood. The receptors here all came from a man in his 60s with active COVID-19.

Turning to this clone: Relative to the germline gene, one junction end is altered; a read error may explain this. J is TRBJ2-1 and V is TRBV5-1; possible D gene TRBD2, 6 bases. Germline values: CDR1 SGHRS, CDR2 YFSETQ. The CDR3 covers 12 residues. The CDR3 bases are TGCGCCAGCAGCTTACGGGACTCAGACCAAGTCTTC. This codes for CASSLRDSDQVF.

The DNA for the CDR3 is TGTGCCAGCAACAACCTGGGAAACACCATATATTTT. Amino acid sequence: CASNNLGNTIYF. V and J are TRBV6-6 and TRBJ1-3; the D is unclear. CDR1 is MNHNY, CDR2 SVGAGI, per germline (reference sequence). This CDR3 has 12 amino acids. V lost 7 bases and J lost 4, with 8 bases in between.

The chain couples TRBV6-6 to TRBJ2-7; D gene ambiguous. V was trimmed by 6 bases and J by 0 bases, leaving 6 bases between them. The CDR3 has 12 amino acids. CDR1 and CDR2 from the germline V gene are MNHNY and SVGAGI (reference sequence). The CDR3 DNA is TGTGCCAGCAGACGGGTCTCCTACGAGCAGTACTTC. It translates to CASRRVSYEQYF.

J is TRBJ2-3 and V is TRBV11-3, with 9 bases fitting TRBD2. The V and J ends lost 6 bases and 6 bases, in that order; junction bases with no gene match: 10. CDR1 is SGHNT and CDR2 is YENEEA in the germline V gene. This CDR3 comprises 15 residues. The CDR3 is CASSNGFAGGDTQYF. As DNA, the CDR3 is TGTGCCAGCAGTAACGGCTTTGCGGGAGGGGATACGCAGTATTTT.

J is TRBJ2-5 and V is TRBV9; D perhaps matches TRBD2 (6 bases). The V and J ends lost 0 bases and 4 bases respectively, with 13 bases between them. Per germline, CDR1 SGDLS and CDR2 YYNGEE. The CDR3 runs to 15 residues. The CDR3 coding sequence is TGTGCCAGCAGCGTAGGGCTAGCGATAGGAGAGACCCAGTACTTC. This sequence encodes CASSVGLAIGETQYF. The complete variable domain, with remaining parts taken from reference TRBV9 and TRBJ2-5, reads DSGVTQTPKHLITATGQRVTLRCSPRSGDLSVYWYQQSLDQGLQFLIQYYNGEERAKGNILERFSAQQFPDLHSELNLSSLELGDSALYFCASSVGLAIGETQYFGPGTRLLVL.

This rearrangement joins TRBV5-6 to TRBJ2-7; 7 nucleotides line up with TRBD1. CDR3 length equals 13 residues. The trim removed 3 bases at V and 3 bases at J, leaving 3 bases unmatched. Germline V lookup: CDR1 SGHDT, CDR2 YYEEEE. CDR3: CASSWDRDYEQYF. The CDR3 DNA reads as TGTGCCAGCAGCTGGGACAGAGACTACGAGCAGTACTTC.

CDR3 coding DNA: TGTGCCAGCAGTTTAGTCCAGGCACACGAGCAGTACTTC. Translating it yields CASSLVQAHEQYF. This chain joins TRBV27 and TRBJ2-7; D is unresolved. V lost 2 bases and J 5 bases, leaving 10 bases between the germline ends. This CDR3 is 13 amino acids long. Germline V lookup: CDR1 MNHEY, CDR2 SMNVEV (reference sequence).

The CDR3 sequence is CASSPVGGGSEQFF. CDR3 bases: TGTGCCAGCAGCCCCGTTGGGGGGGGTAGTGAGCAGTTCTTC. The chain is built from TRBV2 and TRBJ2-1; 7 bases are a match to TRBD2. With 6 bases clipped from V and 9 bases from J, the junction kept 11 bases outside the gene matches. The CDR3 extends over 14 amino acids. Per the germline V gene, CDR1 is SNHLY and CDR2 is FYNNEI.

The chain couples TRBV11-2 to TRBJ1-6, with D unresolved. CDR3 length: 14 residues. Germline loops: CDR1 SGHAT, CDR2 FQNNGV. The germline V and J ends were trimmed by 4 bases and 7 bases, with 11 bases remaining between them. The CDR3 DNA follows: TGTGCCAGCAGCTCTCAGCCGGGGAATTCACCCCTCCACTTT. Residues: CASSSQPGNSPLHF.

This sequence joins TRBV3-1 (or the pseudogene TRBV3-2) and TRBJ2-1, with 13 bases lining up with TRBD2. The CDR3 is 13 amino acids. The V segment lost 8 bases and the J segment 7 bases; nucleotides outside the gene matches: 2. CDR1 LGHDT and CDR2 YNNKEL come from the germline V gene (reference sequence). Written as DNA, the CDR3 is TGTGCCAGCGGGGGACTAGCGGGGAATGAGCAGTTCTTC. This codes for CASGGLAGNEQFF.

V usage is TRBV9 and J usage is TRBJ1-1; D is unclear. This CDR3 is 16 amino acids long. Per germline, CDR1 SGDLS and CDR2 YYNGEE. V shed 3 bases and J shed 6 bases, with 21 bases lying between them. Here the CDR3 reads CASSARQTGPGSEAFF. Here the CDR3 DNA reads TGTGCCAGCAGCGCCCGACAAACTGGCCCTGGATCTGAAGCTTTCTTT.

This clone was picked up one time. The V gene is TRBV5-1, the J gene TRBJ2-5; 8 nucleotides align to TRBD1. V shed 2 bases, J shed 2 bases, and the junction held 8 bases outside the gene matches. CDR1 and CDR2 from the germline V gene are SGHRS and YFSETQ. This CDR3 is built from 16 residues. CDR3 residues: CASSFQGARGQETQYF. In DNA form, the CDR3 reads TGCGCCAGCAGCTTCCAGGGGGCCCGGGGTCAAGAGACCCAGTACTTC.

J is TRBJ2-1 and V is TRBV14; 16 bases agree with TRBD2. The V gene's germline CDR1 is SGHDN and CDR2 FVKESK. Losses at the gene ends were 4 bases for V and 8 bases for J; bases not matched to a gene: 11. The CDR3 has 18 amino acids. DNA of the CDR3: TGTGCCAGCAGCCTAACCGGGACTAGCGGGGGGGCCCTAGATGAGCAGTTCTTC. Translating gives CASSLTGTSGGALDEQFF. Combining the CDR3 with reference TRBV14 and TRBJ2-1 gives the whole variable domain EAGVTQFPSHSVIEKGQTVTLRCDPISGHDNLYWYRRVMGKEIKFLLHFVKESKQDESGMPNNRFLAERTGGTYSTLKVQPAELEDSGVYFCASSLTGTSGGALDEQFFGPGTRLTVL.

The chain has TRBV4-1 and TRBJ2-2; the D is unclear. V was shortened by 1 base and J by 1 base, with 4 bases between the two germline ends. This CDR3 is 14 amino acids long. Germline CDR1 and CDR2: MGHRA and YSYEKL. The CDR3 bases are TGCGCCAGCAGCCAAGCAGGGAACACCGGGGAGCTGTTTTTT. This translates into CASSQAGNTGELFF.